The present TCR beta chain was sequenced within a study of regulatory T cells in long-lasting Graves disease. The study, taken as a whole, reports: Sample size, which was small, may have reduced accuracy.

This CDR3 is 15 amino acids long. CDR1 and CDR2 (germline): MDHEN, SYDVKM. Between the trimmed V and J ends, which lost 4 bases and 1 base, there was a span of 13 bases. At least ten counts were recorded for this clonotype. The antigen remains undetermined. Arm-PCR with iRepertoire HTBI primers amplified the CDR3 regions for these TCR beta libraries. TCRdb called the multiplex PCR reads again in MiXCR, with one record for every CDR3 protein. The data hold 500,000 to 700,000 distinct CDR3 sequences, with about 32% observed a single time. This sample's time point: persistent/refractory GD, antithyroid drugs over 5 years with positive TRAb. With RNA extracted from PBMCs as input, the TCR library was made.

The chain recombines TRBV28 with TRBJ1-2; D not certain. Sequencing was performed on peripheral blood mononuclear cells (PBMCs), taken when the disease was refractory, from a patient treated with antithyroid drugs. This sequence originates from a female donor with Graves disease. Here the CDR3 DNA reads TGTGCCAGCAGTTCAGGACGCCTTAATAACTATGGCTACACCTTC. Translating it yields CASSSGRLNNYGYTF.